This T cell receptor beta chain appears in the sequencing data of a study of T cells in Graves' hyperthyroidism and ophthalmopathy. Authors of the study amplified TCR beta CDR3 regions from RNA transcripts. Using the HTBI primer set, a first-round RT-PCR was run on the TCR CDR3. TCRdb used MiXCR to reprocess the multiplex PCR reads, holding one entry per CDR3 protein. The table lists under 400,000 distinct CDR3 sequences, 13% to 15% of them singletons, with approximately 19% in the top ten. A Clinical Activity Score of at least 3, a NOSPECS grade of at least 4 and a duration under 3 months were recorded in the ophthalmopathy patients. CDR1 is SGDLS, CDR2 YYNGEE, per germline. J lost 3 bases, V lost 0 bases, and 5 bases had no gene match. The CDR3 sequence is 15 residues long.

The TCR was taken from a woman in her sixties with Graves' ophthalmopathy. The chain uses TRBV9 and TRBJ2-5, with 7 bases that match TRBD2. Sample: blood. CDR3 residues: CASSVASGIEETQYF. Here the CDR3 DNA reads TGTGCCAGCAGCGTAGCTAGCGGAATCGAAGAGACCCAGTACTTC.